Listed here are 14 T cell receptor beta chains from one sample, sequenced in a study of T cells in Graves' hyperthyroidism and ophthalmopathy. Amplification yielded TCR beta CDR3 regions, with RNA transcripts as the source. TCR CDR3 regions were first amplified by RT-PCR with HTBI primers. TCRdb re-derived calls from the multiplex PCR reads in MiXCR, one entry per CDR3 protein. There are almost 600,000 distinct CDR3 sequences in the sample; around 14% occur only once, and 5.8% lies in the top ten. Sequencing was carried out using blood. The receptors here all came from a woman aged 30 to 39 with Graves' hyperthyroidism that later progressed to Graves' ophthalmopathy.

The rearrangement uses TRBV4-3 and TRBJ2-7, with a possible D match to TRBD1 (6 bases). V lost 0 bases and J 5 bases, leaving 11 bases between the germline ends. Looked up from germline, CDR1 is LGHNA and CDR2 is YSLEER. The CDR3 loop spans 14 amino acids. The CDR3 region has the DNA TGCGCCAGCAGCCAAGACCAGGGGCCCAACGAGCAGTACTTC. Amino acid sequence: CASSQDQGPNEQYF.

This clonotype came up many times. This chain connects TRBV29-1 to TRBJ2-3; D call uncertain. The CDR3 totals 13 residues. V gave up 1 base and J gave up 3 bases, with 8 bases separating them. The germline gives CDR1 SQVTM, CDR2 ANQGSEA. The CDR3 spells CSVEVTVTDTQYF. The CDR3 nucleotides read TGCAGCGTTGAAGTAACAGTTACAGATACGCAGTATTTT.

In this sample, this clonotype turned up a few times. V usage is TRBV20-1 and J usage is TRBJ1-5; possible D gene TRBD1, 5 bases. The CDR3 runs to 15 residues. The germline V gene has CDR1 DFQATT and CDR2 SNEGSKA (reference sequence). Trimming stripped 3 bases from V and 3 bases from J, with 15 bases between. The CDR3 loop is CSASPSRGPNQPQHF. CDR3 nucleotide sequence: TGCAGTGCTAGTCCGTCGCGGGGACCCAATCAGCCCCAGCATTTT.

This clonotype came up a few times. The V call is TRBV19, the J call TRBJ1-5; D is possibly TRBD1 (5 bases). V was pared by 3 bases and J by 0 bases, with 18 bases between. CDR1 LNHDA and CDR2 SQIVND come from the germline V gene (reference sequence). This CDR3 comprises 18 residues. The CDR3 sequence: CASSIGQGKRYSNQPQHF. The CDR3 DNA sequence: TGTGCCAGTAGTATTGGCCAGGGAAAAAGGTATAGCAATCAGCCCCAGCATTTT.

V gene TRBV27 combines with J gene TRBJ2-3; D is undetermined. Germline CDR1 MNHEY, CDR2 SMNVEV (reference sequence). The V end was cut by 8 bases, the J end by 0 bases, with 18 bases between. The CDR3 loop spans 16 amino acids. CDR3 coding DNA: TGTGCCAGCTGGAGTAAAGGGTCCCCTAGCACAGATACGCAGTATTTT. Protein sequence: CASWSKGSPSTDTQYF.

CDR3 nucleotide sequence: TGTGCCAGTAGGGATCAGGGGGCTACCTACAATGAGCAGTTCTTC. Its protein is CASRDQGATYNEQFF. This sequence joins TRBV19 and TRBJ2-1, with TRBD1 matching over 8 bases. This CDR3 spans 15 amino acids. Per the germline V gene, CDR1 is LNHDA and CDR2 is SQIVND (reference sequence). Trimming at V came to 6 bases and at J to 2 bases, leaving 6 bases not matched to a gene.

This clonotype was counted at least ten times. This chain joins TRBV12-3 or TRBV12-4 and TRBJ1-3; D is possibly TRBD1 (5 bases). The CDR3 runs to 16 residues. Trimming removed 7 bases from V and 1 base from J, with 17 bases in between. CDR3 protein: CASIPVGADSGNTIYF. CDR3 nucleotide sequence: TGTGCCAGCATCCCAGTTGGGGCAGATTCTGGAAACACCATATATTTT.

This clonotype showed up many times. The rearrangement links TRBV12-5 to TRBJ1-1; TRBD1 agrees at 7 bases. CDR1 is LGHNT, CDR2 FRNRAP, per germline. Unmatched junction bases numbered 8, after V lost 2 bases and J lost 5 bases. The CDR3 is 15 amino acids. The CDR3 coding sequence is TGTGCTAGTGGTTTGTCGACAGGGTCCATTACTGAAGCTTTCTTT. Its translation is CASGLSTGSITEAFF.

This rearrangement joins TRBV19 to TRBJ2-7; D remains unclear. This CDR3 has 12 residues. The germline V gene encodes CDR1 LNHDA and CDR2 SQIVND (reference sequence). Trimming removed 3 bases at V and 6 bases at J, with 9 bases between. The CDR3 protein is CASSIAQGEQYF. CDR3 nucleotides: TGTGCCAGTAGTATTGCACAAGGCGAGCAGTACTTC. The variable domain in full, with the rest retrieved from reference TRBV19 and TRBJ2-7, is DGGITQSPKYLFRKEGQNVTLSCEQNLNHDAMYWYRQDPGQGLRLIYYSQIVNDFQKGDIAEGYSVSREKKESFPLTVTSAQKNPTAFYLCASSIAQGEQYFGPGTRLTVT.

This clonotype was seen repeatedly, ten times or more. The chain combines TRBV5-1 with TRBJ2-7, with no clear D. Germline loops: CDR1 SGHRS, CDR2 YFSETQ. V was pared by 4 bases and J by 3 bases, with 23 bases between. The CDR3 totals 17 residues. The CDR3 is CASSVSATGRAIYEQYF. Here the CDR3 DNA reads TGCGCCAGCAGCGTCTCAGCTACCGGTAGGGCGATCTACGAGCAGTACTTC.

At least ten counts were recorded for this clonotype. The V gene is TRBV29-1, the J gene TRBJ1-1; 8 bases match TRBD1. V trimming: 6 bases; J trimming: 1 base; junction bases outside the gene matches: 4. Germline CDR1 reads SQVTM; CDR2 reads ANQGSEA. The CDR3 is 13 residues long. CDR3 amino acids: CSVKGQENTEAFF. DNA of the CDR3: TGCAGCGTCAAGGGACAGGAGAACACTGAAGCTTTCTTT.

This clonotype turned up a few times. The rearrangement uses TRBV27 and TRBJ2-7, with TRBD1 matching over 8 bases. Germline CDR1 is MNHEY and CDR2 is SMNVEV (reference sequence). The CDR3 runs 13 residues. J lost 7 bases, V lost 4 bases, and 6 bases had no gene match. The CDR3 DNA reads as TGTGCCAGCAGTTGGCAGGGGGCGGGGGAGCAGTACTTC. Its protein is CASSWQGAGEQYF.

This clonotype was counted a few times. The chain's CDR3 is CASSLRTSGAVSYEQYF. In DNA, the CDR3 is TGTGCCAGCAGCCTAAGGACTAGCGGGGCGGTCTCCTACGAGCAGTACTTC. The chain uses TRBV7-2 and TRBJ2-7, with 12 positions matching TRBD2. V gave up 5 bases and J gave up 0 bases; unmatched junction bases: 8. Germline CDR1 reads SGHTA; CDR2 reads FQGNSA. CDR3 length: 17 amino acids.

This clonotype came up many times. This CDR3 is CASIPGQGNQPQHF. As DNA, the CDR3 is TGTGCCAGCATACCGGGACAGGGCAATCAGCCCCAGCATTTT. The chain uses TRBV28 and TRBJ1-5; 8 bases are a match to TRBD1. The germline V gene has CDR1 MDHEN and CDR2 SYDVKM. This CDR3 comprises 14 residues. V was pared by 7 bases and J by 2 bases, with 4 bases of the junction left unmatched.